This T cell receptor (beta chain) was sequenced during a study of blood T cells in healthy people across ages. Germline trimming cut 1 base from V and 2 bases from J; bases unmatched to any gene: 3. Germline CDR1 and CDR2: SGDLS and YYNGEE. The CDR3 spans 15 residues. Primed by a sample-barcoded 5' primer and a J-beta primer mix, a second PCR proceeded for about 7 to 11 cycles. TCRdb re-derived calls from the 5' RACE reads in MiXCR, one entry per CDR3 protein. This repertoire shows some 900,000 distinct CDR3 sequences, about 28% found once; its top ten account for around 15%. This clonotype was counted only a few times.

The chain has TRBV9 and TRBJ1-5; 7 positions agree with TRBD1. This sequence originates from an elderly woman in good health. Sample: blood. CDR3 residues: CASSVTGQGNQPQHF. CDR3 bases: TGTGCCAGCAGCGTAACTGGACAGGGCAATCAGCCCCAGCATTTT.